This T cell receptor (beta chain) stems from a study of T cells in Graves' hyperthyroidism and ophthalmopathy. The CDR3 consists of 13 residues. Germline CDR1 and CDR2: KGHDR and SFDVKD. Trimming shortened V by 3 bases and J by 10 bases, and 14 bases separated the two germline ends. This clonotype was picked up many times. The study left out patients who had uncontrolled infection, other autoimmune disease, pregnancy or lactation. Amplification targeted TCR beta CDR3 regions from RNA transcripts. The HTBI primer set drove a first-round RT-PCR of the TCR CDR3. Using its own MiXCR run on the multiplex PCR reads, TCRdb lists one record per CDR3 protein. The data show 450,000 to 700,000 distinct CDR3 sequences, roughly 46% seen once.

This clonotype was sampled from a woman under 30 with Graves' hyperthyroidism. The specimen sequenced was peripheral blood or thyroid tissue (not recorded which). The rearrangement joins TRBV24-1 to TRBJ1-1; possible D gene TRBD1, 5 bases. The CDR3 protein is CATSDPGRMTAFF. DNA of the CDR3: TGTGCCACCAGTGATCCGGGACGTATGACAGCTTTCTTT.